Included here is one T cell receptor (beta chain) sequence, with context. Its antigen is unknown. Germline V gene sequence: CDR1 MNHEY, CDR2 SVGAGI. This CDR3 is built from 13 residues. V shed 4 bases and J 5 bases; nucleotides not matched to a gene: 4. These data originate in a study of vaccination and CD4 T cells after COVID-19. The treatment: roughly 10-day PBMC culture with coronavirus spike peptide pools or control peptides (ViraFEST assay). One should note that the unexposed donor's CD4+ T cells were collected before the COVID-19 pandemic (2011-2018). Findings and caveats of the study: Median SARS-CoV-2-reactive clonotype numbers went from roughly 19 to 38; this increase was not significant.

With the Oncomine TCR Beta short-read assay, DNA from cultured CD4+ T cells was sequenced. TCRdb reprocessed the PCR reads with MiXCR, giving one entry per CDR3 protein. The repertoire holds roughly 6,800 distinct CDR3 sequences, with more than 35% as singletons. This chain uses TRBV6-5 with TRBJ1-1; 7 nucleotides agree with TRBD1. This TCR came from a human donor in good health. Sequencing used CD4+ T cells from blood, cultured in vitro. DNA of the CDR3: TGTGCCAGCAGTTGGGACAGTCGGACTGAAGCTTTCTTT. Protein: CASSWDSRTEAFF.